The 16 T cell receptor beta chains listed next were all sequenced from one sample in a study of T cells after yellow fever vaccination. TCRdb recomputed calls from the 5' RACE reads with MiXCR, one row per CDR3 protein. This sample has a few hundred thousand distinct CDR3 sequences, with around 21% found just once. This material consisted of PBMCs, taken 15 days after the yellow fever booster vaccination. Source of these receptors: a man aged 25 to 40 who received the YFV17D yellow fever vaccine.

J is TRBJ2-3 and V is TRBV14; 8 positions match TRBD2. V was clipped by 4 bases and J by 3 bases; unmatched bases: 6. The CDR3 extends over 15 amino acids. Germline V gene sequence: CDR1 SGHDN, CDR2 FVKESK. The CDR3 sequence: CASSPSGLGTDTQYF. CDR3 bases: TGTGCCAGCAGCCCTAGCGGGCTGGGTACAGATACGCAGTATTTT.

Written as DNA, the CDR3 is TGTGCCAGCAGCATAGCGGGCAAGAATGAGCAGTTCTTC. Protein sequence: CASSIAGKNEQFF. The J gene is TRBJ2-1, the V gene TRBV2; 7 bases align to TRBD2. This CDR3 comprises 13 residues. Trimming took 6 bases from V and 7 from J; bases not matched to a gene: 6. CDR1 is SNHLY, CDR2 FYNNEI, per germline.

This chain connects TRBV6-5 to TRBJ2-7, with 8 positions matching TRBD1. The V gene's germline CDR1 is MNHEY and CDR2 SVGAGI. Trimming took 5 bases from V and 3 from J; bases not matched to a gene: 9. The CDR3 totals 15 residues. The CDR3 region is CASSTYTGQDYEQYF. CDR3 nucleotides: TGTGCCAGCAGTACTTATACGGGACAGGACTACGAGCAGTACTTC.

The chain uses TRBV5-1 and TRBJ2-5, with D maybe TRBD1 (6 bases). This CDR3 comprises 14 residues. V was clipped by 0 bases and J by 4 bases, with 10 bases between them. The germline V gene encodes CDR1 SGHRS and CDR2 YFSETQ. This chain's CDR3 is CASSLVGALETQYF. The DNA of the CDR3 is TGCGCCAGCAGCTTGGTGGGGGCCTTAGAGACCCAGTACTTC.

The chain carries TRBV19 and TRBJ2-4; 7 positions agree with TRBD2. CDR1 LNHDA and CDR2 SQIVND come from the germline V gene (reference sequence). V lost 6 bases, J lost 3 bases, and 8 bases stayed unmatched. This CDR3 spans 15 amino acids. In DNA form, the CDR3 reads TGTGCCAGTAGCCCCCTATGGGAGGGCAAAAACATTCAGTACTTC. It encodes CASSPLWEGKNIQYF.

This chain uses TRBV11-2 with TRBJ2-5; the match to TRBD2 covers 11 bases. Germline V gives CDR1 SGHAT, CDR2 FQNNGV. This CDR3 spans 15 amino acids. V lost 4 bases to trimming and J lost 5 bases; unmatched junction nucleotides: 6. The CDR3 bases are TGTGCCAGCAGCTCTATACTAGCGGGAGTGGAGACCCAGTACTTC. The encoded protein is CASSSILAGVETQYF. Full variable domain (outside the CDR3, taken from reference TRBV11-2 and TRBJ2-5): EAGVAQSPRYKIIEKRQSVAFWCNPISGHATLYWYQQILGQGPKLLIQFQNNGVVDDSQLPKDRFSAERLKGVDSTLKIQPAKLEDSAVYLCASSSILAGVETQYFGPGTRLLVL.

The V call is TRBV28, the J call TRBJ1-2; D unresolved. V was cut by 8 bases and J by 5 bases, with 9 bases left in between. Looked up from germline, CDR1 is MDHEN and CDR2 is SYDVKM. The CDR3 is 11 amino acids. The CDR3 DNA reads as TGTGCCAGCCGCCTTGGGTATGGCTACACCTTC. Translated, it gives CASRLGYGYTF.

The CDR3 region is CASSNGRATGELFF. The CDR3 coding sequence is TGTGCCAGTAGTAACGGCAGGGCCACCGGGGAGCTGTTTTTT. The chain has TRBV19 and TRBJ2-2; maybe TRBD1 (5 bases). Germline values: CDR1 LNHDA, CDR2 SQIVND (reference sequence). With 4 bases removed from V and 4 bases from J, the gap between germline ends came to 10 bases. The CDR3 covers 14 residues.

The genes are TRBV12-3 or TRBV12-4 and TRBJ2-7, with D unclear. V was cut by 8 bases and J by 1 base, with 9 bases left in between. This CDR3 has 12 amino acids. As DNA, the CDR3 is TGTGCCAGCCGAGTTGGGTCCTACGAGCAGTACTTC. It is translated as CASRVGSYEQYF.

In this sample, this clonotype turned up a few times. This chain connects TRBV7-2 to TRBJ1-1; TRBD1 is a possible D gene (5 bases). This CDR3 spans 16 amino acids. The germline gives CDR1 SGHTA, CDR2 FQGNSA. The V end was cut by 5 bases, the J end by 0 bases, with 16 bases between. The CDR3 is CASSLGSGPLNTEAFF. The CDR3 nucleotides read TGTGCCAGCAGCCTTGGGTCAGGGCCCTTGAACACTGAAGCTTTCTTT.

This clonotype occurred a few times. V and J are TRBV7-9 and TRBJ1-2; D unclear. The CDR3 covers 12 residues. V lost 4 bases and J 9 bases, leaving 12 bases between the germline ends. Germline-derived CDR1 and CDR2 are SEHNR and FQNEAQ (reference sequence). The chain's CDR3 is CASSSIGSSYTF. CDR3 bases: TGTGCCAGCAGCTCGATAGGGTCGAGCTACACCTTC.

The V and J genes are TRBV12-3 or TRBV12-4 and TRBJ2-5, with unresolved D. CDR3 size: 14 residues. The germline V and J ends were trimmed by 5 bases and 0 bases, with 10 bases remaining between them. CDR3 coding DNA: TGTGCCAGCAGTCCATGGGCTCACCAAGAGACCCAGTACTTC. Its translation is CASSPWAHQETQYF.

This clonotype was observed a handful of times. V gene TRBV28 combines with J gene TRBJ2-1, with 7 bases that match TRBD2. There are 13 residues in the CDR3. Per germline, CDR1 MDHEN and CDR2 SYDVKM. The V segment lost 7 bases and the J segment 7 bases; nucleotides outside the gene matches: 7. CDR3 amino acids: CASTRTSLNEQFF. As DNA, the CDR3 is TGTGCCAGCACCCGGACTAGTTTAAATGAGCAGTTCTTC.

The DNA of the CDR3 is TGTGCCACCAGCAGGACAGTCGACAAAAACATTCAGTACTTC. Amino acids: CATSRTVDKNIQYF. The chain couples TRBV15 to TRBJ2-4, with D perhaps TRBD1 (5 bases). The germline V gene encodes CDR1 LNHNV and CDR2 YYDKDF (reference sequence). Trimming took 3 bases from V and 3 from J, leaving 9 bases between them. The CDR3 runs to 14 residues.

The genes are TRBV18 and TRBJ2-2; TRBD2 aligns across 9 bases. CDR1 KGHSH and CDR2 LQKENI come from the germline V gene. The length of the CDR3 is 16 residues. With V trimmed by 6 bases and J by 1 base, 6 bases remained unmatched. For the CDR3, the DNA is TGTGCCAGCTCGGACCTAGCGGGAATGAACACCGGGGAGCTGTTTTTT. Its translation: CASSDLAGMNTGELFF.

The genes are TRBV12-3 or TRBV12-4 and TRBJ2-3, with 8 bases fitting TRBD2. CDR3 length: 14 residues. V shed 10 bases, J shed 4 bases, and the junction held 10 bases outside the gene matches. The CDR3 loop reads CAIKSGRGSDTQYF. CDR3 coding DNA: TGTGCCATTAAGAGCGGGAGAGGATCAGATACGCAGTATTTT.